This is a list of T cell receptor beta chains from one sample in a study of blood T cell repertoires in COVID-19. The protocol was immunoSEQ multiplex PCR, while the TCRdb copy is restricted to in-frame clones and leaves out a portion. The sample gives roughly 200,000 clones, approximately 89% of which show up once; more than 3.5% is in the top ten. Sequenced sample: peripheral blood. The receptors were sampled from a woman in her thirties with acute or convalescent COVID-19. Each CDR3 is given with its conserved first and last residue. Each record gives: J gene, clone size, D gene, V gene, CDR3 protein, CDR3 DNA. D genes are given only for firm matches. Size tells how often a clone was seen (once, few, many) or the class of an expanded clone, and some rows leave it out.

TRBJ2-1	.	.	TRBV5-1	CASSPLGSNGEQFF	TGCGCCAGCAGCCCACTAGGTTCTAATGGTGAGCAGTTCTTC
TRBJ1-6	once	.	TRBV5-1	CASSLERVKNSPLHF	TGCGCCAGCAGCTTGGAGAGGGTGAAGAACTCACCCCTCCACTTT
TRBJ1-1	.	.	TRBV6-1	CASSDPPTNKAFF	TGTGCCAGCAGTGACCCTCCAACGAACAAAGCTTTCTTT
TRBJ2-1	.	TRBD2	TRBV28	CASSRLAGYEQFF	TGTGCCAGCAGCCGACTAGCGGGATACGAGCAGTTCTTC
TRBJ2-3	.	.	TRBV11-2	CASSLAVHTDTQYF	TGTGCCAGCAGCTTAGCGGTCCACACAGATACGCAGTATTTT
TRBJ2-7	.	TRBD2	TRBV7-8	CASSRYSGPYEQYF	TGTGCCAGCAGCCGGTATAGCGGGCCCTACGAGCAGTACTTC
TRBJ1-1	once	TRBD1	TRBV18	CASSPGQGRTEAFF	TGTGCCAGCTCACCGGGACAGGGAAGGACTGAAGCTTTCTTT
TRBJ2-7	.	TRBD2	TRBV2	CASSLAGGPEYF	TGTGCCAGCAGCCTAGCGGGAGGGCCAGAGTACTTC
TRBJ2-2	.	.	TRBV5-1	CASSPRINSLPLPGELFF	TGCGCCAGCAGCCCGAGAATTAACAGTCTACCATTGCCCGGGGAGCTGTTTTTT
TRBJ2-4	once	TRBD1	TRBV30	CAWSTGQLQNIQYF	TGTGCCTGGAGTACGGGACAGCTACAAAACATTCAGTACTTC
TRBJ2-3	.	TRBD2	TRBV5-1	CASSDGPGGGYDTQYF	TGCGCCAGCAGCGACGGCCCGGGAGGAGGGTATGATACGCAGTATTTT
TRBJ1-2	.	.	TRBV6-1	CASSDGGSGYGYTF	TGTGCCAGCAGTGACGGGGGGTCAGGGTATGGCTACACCTTC
TRBJ2-5	.	TRBD2	TRBV5-1	CASSLTSGRASLKTQYF	TGCGCCAGCAGCTTAACTAGCGGGAGGGCCTCGTTAAAGACCCAGTACTTC
TRBJ2-7	.	.	TRBV6-6	CACGSYEQYF	TGTGCCTGCGGCAGCTACGAGCAGTACTTC
TRBJ1-6	.	TRBD1	TRBV30	CAWSTGQGNSPLHF	TGTGCCTGGAGTACAGGACAGGGTAATTCACCCCTCCACTTT
TRBJ1-1	.	.	TRBV27	CASSPRGGGWAFF	TGTGCCAGCAGTCCGCGGGGCGGAGGGTGGGCTTTCTTT
TRBJ2-3	.	.	TRBV4-1	CASSQEPAGDTQYF	TGCGCCAGCAGCCAAGAGCCGGCGGGAGATACGCAGTATTTT
TRBJ1-1	.	.	TRBV5-1	CASSLDHRSTEAFF	TGCGCCAGCAGCTTGGATCATAGGAGCACTGAAGCTTTCTTT
TRBJ1-5	.	.	TRBV4-1	CASSQDVGRGGRQPQHF	TGCGCCAGCAGCCAAGATGTGGGACGAGGGGGTAGACAGCCCCAGCATTTT
TRBJ2-5	once	.	TRBV18	CASSPLTIRETQYF	TGTGCCAGCTCACCACTGACAATACGAGAGACCCAGTACTTC
TRBJ2-5	.	TRBD1	TRBV24-1	CATSERDRGRGLGETQYF	TGTGCCACCAGTGAGAGGGACAGGGGGCGCGGGCTAGGAGAGACCCAGTACTTC
TRBJ2-3	.	.	TRBV28	CASSRRGYTDTQYF	TGTGCCAGCAGTCGGAGAGGCTATACAGATACGCAGTATTTT
TRBJ1-1	.	TRBD1	TRBV12-3/TRBV12-4	CASKGTGGGEAFF	TGTGCCAGCAAAGGGACAGGGGGCGGAGAAGCTTTCTTT
TRBJ2-2	.	.	TRBV30	CAWSHSNPNTGELFF	TGTGCCTGGTCCCATTCAAATCCGAACACCGGGGAGCTGTTTTTT
TRBJ1-6	once	.	TRBV30	CAWTGFGNSPLHF	TGTGCCTGGACAGGGTTTGGTAATTCACCCCTCCACTTT
TRBJ1-2	.	TRBD1	TRBV2	CASRALGQGIGYTF	TGTGCCAGCAGAGCTCTGGGACAGGGCATAGGCTACACCTTC
TRBJ1-1	.	.	TRBV28	CATLGQPNTEAFF	TGTGCCACCCTCGGACAACCGAACACTGAAGCTTTCTTT
TRBJ1-1	.	TRBD1	TRBV7-2	CASSWDRAAFF	TGTGCCAGCAGCTGGGACAGGGCAGCTTTCTTT
TRBJ2-2	once	.	TRBV10-3	CAISGQFTGELFF	TGTGCCATCAGTGGACAGTTCACCGGGGAGCTGTTTTTT
TRBJ2-3	.	TRBD2	TRBV24-1	CATSDYHGRAHGQYF	TGTGCCACCAGTGATTATCACGGGAGGGCCCATGGGCAGTATTTT
TRBJ2-7	.	.	TRBV11-2	CASSLTRAYEQYF	TGTGCCAGCAGCTTGACTAGAGCCTACGAGCAGTACTTC
TRBJ2-3	.	TRBD2	TRBV5-4	CASSLKTGGSTDTQYF	TGTGCCAGCAGCTTGAAAACGGGAGGGTCCACAGATACGCAGTATTTT
TRBJ2-7	.	.	TRBV2	CASRLSGEQYF	TGTGCCAGCAGACTGAGTGGCGAGCAGTACTTC
TRBJ1-5	.	.	TRBV21-1	CASSNRDTSNQPQHF	TGTGCCAGCAGCAACCGGGACACTAGCAATCAGCCCCAGCATTTT
TRBJ2-1	.	.	TRBV6-1	CASSEAKAARHYNEQFF	TGTGCCAGCAGTGAAGCGAAAGCGGCTAGGCACTACAATGAGCAGTTCTTC